The 8 T cell receptor beta chains below all came from one sample that was sequenced in a study of quantifying T cell responses using KT2 cells. Overall study: RNA was reverse transcribed with TCR alpha and beta constant-region primers.

A single-stranded UMI oligo with SP2 sequence was ligated to cDNA 3' ends. The first PCR ran 3 to 5 cycles with an equimolar RC1.1 and RC1.2 beta primer mix. TCRdb re-called the UMI-ligation and nested PCR reads with MiXCR, one entry per CDR3 protein. Here the sample spans over 40,000 distinct CDR3 sequences, 9.5% to 13% being singletons. What was sequenced was PBMCs spiked with cells of the T cell clone KT2. These receptors all come from a human donor.

At least ten counts were recorded for this clonotype. The chain combines TRBV29-1 with TRBJ2-1, with 10 positions matching TRBD1. With V trimmed by 7 bases and J by 10 bases, 4 bases remained unmatched. The CDR3 covers 11 residues. Germline CDR1 SQVTM, CDR2 ANQGSEA. In nucleotides, the CDR3 is TGCAGCGCCAGGACAGGGGGAGAGCAGTTCTTC. As protein: CSARTGGEQFF.

The chain is built from TRBV29-1 and TRBJ2-1; D could derive from TRBD1 or TRBD2 (6 bases each). The length of the CDR3 is 14 residues. Deletions cut 6 bases from V and 8 bases from J, with 20 bases between. CDR1 and CDR2 (germline): SQVTM, ANQGSEA. CDR3 in amino acids: CSVVAQIGGDEQFF. The CDR3 DNA is TGCAGCGTAGTAGCCCAAATCGGGGGCGATGAGCAGTTCTTC.

This clonotype occurred many times. The chain recombines TRBV18 with TRBJ1-5; possible D gene TRBD1, 6 bases. The CDR3 has 13 residues. Germline V gene sequence: CDR1 KGHSH, CDR2 LQKENI. V lost 5 bases, J lost 8 bases, and 13 bases lay in between. In DNA form, the CDR3 reads TGTGCCAGCTCAATACAGGGTTTTGAGCCCCAGCATTTT. Translation gives CASSIQGFEPQHF.

This clonotype was detected ten times or more. The chain couples TRBV14 to TRBJ2-7; 8 bases are a match to TRBD2. This CDR3 contains 13 residues. Germline V gene data show CDR1 as SGHDN and CDR2 as FVKESK. J gave up 3 bases and V 8 bases, and 6 bases lay outside the gene matches. DNA of the CDR3: TGTGCCAGCCGGGGGGGTTCTGACTACGAGCAGTACTTC. It translates to CASRGGSDYEQYF.

This clonotype was found many times. The chain employs TRBV29-1 and TRBJ2-3; D is undetermined. In germline, CDR1 is SQVTM, CDR2 ANQGSEA. The CDR3 totals 14 residues. Deletions cut 3 bases from V and 2 bases from J, with 12 bases between. CDR3 residues: CSVETAPFTDTQYF. The DNA of the CDR3 is TGCAGCGTTGAGACCGCCCCCTTCACAGATACGCAGTATTTT.

This clonotype has a handful of counts. The genes are TRBV12-3 or TRBV12-4 and TRBJ1-5, with a possible D match to TRBD1 (6 bases). The CDR3 has 15 residues. The V and J ends lost 7 bases and 2 bases respectively, with 15 bases between them. CDR3 sequence reads: CASTGTGIGNQPQHF. The CDR3 region has the DNA TGTGCCAGCACCGGAACAGGGATCGGCAATCAGCCCCAGCATTTT.

The chain uses TRBV7-9 and TRBJ2-6; 8 bases align to TRBD1. CDR3 size: 19 residues. Germline CDR1 is SEHNR and CDR2 is FQNEAQ (reference sequence). With V trimmed by 4 bases and J by 0 bases, 11 bases remained unmatched. CDR3: CASSSPTGTGPSGANVLTF. DNA for the CDR3: TGTGCCAGCAGCTCCCCAACCGGGACAGGCCCCTCTGGGGCCAACGTCCTGACTTTC.

The rearrangement links TRBV5-8 to TRBJ1-2, with 8 bases fitting TRBD1. The CDR3 totals 16 residues. With V trimmed by 4 bases and J by 3 bases, 11 bases remained unmatched. Germline V gives CDR1 SGHTS, CDR2 YDEGEE. The CDR3 here is CASSLEPTGGDYGYTF. The CDR3 nucleotides read TGTGCCAGCAGCCTTGAACCTACAGGGGGTGACTATGGCTACACCTTC.